This TCR beta chain was recovered during a study of T cells in Graves' hyperthyroidism and ophthalmopathy. Amplified TCR beta CDR3 regions derived from RNA transcripts. The HTBI primer set drove a first-round RT-PCR of the TCR CDR3. TCRdb re-called the multiplex PCR reads with MiXCR, one entry per CDR3 protein. The sample lists 450,000 to 650,000 distinct CDR3 sequences, more than 20% occurring once. The V gene's germline CDR1 is SNHLY and CDR2 FYNNEI. Between the trimmed V and J ends, which lost 5 bases and 0 bases, there was a span of 7 bases. The CDR3 extends over 13 amino acids. This clonotype was recorded at least ten times.

The sequence derives from a man between 18 and 29 years old with Graves' hyperthyroidism. The J gene is TRBJ2-5, the V gene TRBV2, with D hard to call. The source material was blood. The DNA for the CDR3 is TGTGCCAGCAGTAAGGAGAACCAAGAGACCCAGTACTTC. The encoded protein is CASSKENQETQYF.